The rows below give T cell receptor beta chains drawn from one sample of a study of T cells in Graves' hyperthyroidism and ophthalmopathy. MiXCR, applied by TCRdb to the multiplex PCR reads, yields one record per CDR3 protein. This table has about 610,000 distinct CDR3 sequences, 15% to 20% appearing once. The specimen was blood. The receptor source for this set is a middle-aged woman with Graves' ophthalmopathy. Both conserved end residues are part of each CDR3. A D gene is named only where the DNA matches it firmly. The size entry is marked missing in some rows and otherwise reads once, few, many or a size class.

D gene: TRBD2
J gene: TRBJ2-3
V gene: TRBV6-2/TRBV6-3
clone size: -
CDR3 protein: CASSEGTSGGADTQYF
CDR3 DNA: TGTGCCAGCAGTGAAGGGACTAGCGGGGGGGCGGATACGCAGTATTTT

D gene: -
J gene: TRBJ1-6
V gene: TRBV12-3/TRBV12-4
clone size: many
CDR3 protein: CASRAGGATLSSPLHF
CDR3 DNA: TGTGCCAGCAGGGCCGGCGGGGCTACGTTATCGTCACCCCTCCACTTT

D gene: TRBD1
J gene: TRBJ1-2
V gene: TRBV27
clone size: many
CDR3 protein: CASSPRQGVYGYTF
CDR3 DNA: TGTGCCAGCAGTCCCAGACAGGGCGTCTATGGCTACACCTTC

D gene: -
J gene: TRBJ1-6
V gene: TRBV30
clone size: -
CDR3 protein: CAWSLEGNSPLHF
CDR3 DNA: TGTGCCTGGAGCCTCGAGGGGAATTCACCCCTCCACTTT

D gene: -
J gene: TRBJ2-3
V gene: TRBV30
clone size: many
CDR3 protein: CAFDRGDTDTQYF
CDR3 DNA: TGTGCCTTCGACCGGGGAGACACAGATACGCAGTATTTT

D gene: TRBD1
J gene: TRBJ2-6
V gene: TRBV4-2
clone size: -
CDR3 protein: CASSQEGRATGISGANVLTF
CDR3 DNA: TGTGCCAGCAGCCAAGAGGGTCGGGCGACAGGGATATCTGGGGCCAACGTCCTGACTTTC

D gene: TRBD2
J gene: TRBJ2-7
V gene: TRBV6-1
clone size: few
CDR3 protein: CASSALAGVYEQYF
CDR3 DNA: TGTGCCAGCAGTGCACTAGCGGGGGTCTACGAGCAGTACTTC

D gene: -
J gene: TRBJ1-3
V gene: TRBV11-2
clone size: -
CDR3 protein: CASSLTGNPSGNTIYF
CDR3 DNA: TGTGCCAGCAGCTTAACAGGAAACCCCTCTGGAAACACCATATATTTT

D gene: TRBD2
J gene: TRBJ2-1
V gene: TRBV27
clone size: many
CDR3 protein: CASSGTSIEQFF
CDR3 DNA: TGTGCCAGCTCCGGGACTAGCATTGAGCAGTTCTTC

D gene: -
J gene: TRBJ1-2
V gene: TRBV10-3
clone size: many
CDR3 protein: CAISEQTEGYGYTF
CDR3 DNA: TGTGCCATCAGTGAACAGACAGAAGGCTATGGCTACACCTTC

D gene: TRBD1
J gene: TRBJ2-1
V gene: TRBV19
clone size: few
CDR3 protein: CASRNGGTGNEQFF
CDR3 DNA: TGTGCCAGTAGGAATGGAGGGACAGGCAATGAGCAGTTCTTC

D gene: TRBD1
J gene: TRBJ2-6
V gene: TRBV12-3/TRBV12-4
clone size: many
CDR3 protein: CASSRLGGTGRFSGANVLTF
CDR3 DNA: TGTGCCAGCAGCCGACTAGGCGGGACAGGAAGATTCTCTGGGGCCAACGTCCTGACTTTC

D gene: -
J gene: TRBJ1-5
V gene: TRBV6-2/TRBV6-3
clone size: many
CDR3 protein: CASSYGDSNQPQHF
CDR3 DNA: TGTGCCAGCAGTTACGGGGATAGCAATCAGCCCCAGCATTTT

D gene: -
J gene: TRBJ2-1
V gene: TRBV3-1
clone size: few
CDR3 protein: CASSQVGIHNEQFF
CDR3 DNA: TGTGCCAGCAGCCAAGTGGGGATACACAATGAGCAGTTCTTC

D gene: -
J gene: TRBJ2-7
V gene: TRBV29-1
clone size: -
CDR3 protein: CSVADRRGMGEQYF
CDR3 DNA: TGCAGCGTGGCCGATCGGCGGGGTATGGGGGAGCAGTACTTC

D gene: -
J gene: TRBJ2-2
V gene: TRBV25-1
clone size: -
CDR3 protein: CASSDSNQPGELFF
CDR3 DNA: TGTGCCAGCAGTGACTCTAACCAGCCAGGGGAGCTGTTTTTT